This TCR beta chain was identified during a study of shared clonotypes between healthy human individuals. Looking at the study overall: Donors, aged 18 to 49, were a couple of women and a few men.

Original analysis: Filtering of immunoSEQ junctional sequences could not match full-length read filtering. Sequencing used immunoSEQ multiplex PCR; TCRdb keeps in-frame clones, though not all of them. That table supplies the V and J calls and clone size; D and trimming were determined from the DNA. The sample lists hundreds of thousands of clones, around three quarters occurring once. The CDR3 runs 15 residues. Looked up from germline, CDR1 is MNHEY and CDR2 is SMNVEV (reference sequence). V lost 3 bases, J lost 3 bases, and 14 bases lay in between. Every donor was a Caucasian adult from Nashville, Tennessee. Some 90 million PBMCs supplied genomic DNA for unsorted samples.

The sequenced material came from PBMCs. This chain joins TRBV27 and TRBJ1-2, with D unresolved. The clonotype originates from a woman aged 35 to 49 in good health. Some clones in this sample may be carry-over from other donors' samples. The CDR3 DNA reads as TGTGCCAGCAGTTTCTCAGGCAAGGCCCACTATGGCTACACCTTC. Its translation: CASSFSGKAHYGYTF.